This T cell receptor beta chain originates from a study of T cells after yellow fever vaccination. This clonotype was seen a handful of times. The ends were cut back, 5 bases at V and 6 bases at J, with 10 bases in the middle. The CDR3 covers 13 residues. The V gene's germline CDR1 is LGHDT and CDR2 YNNKEL (reference sequence). Generation of TCR cDNA used 5'RACE template switching (which added a universal primer site and UMIs). TCRdb re-analysed the 5' RACE reads in MiXCR, keeping a single row per CDR3 protein. The sample yields more than 65,000 distinct CDR3 sequences, about 14% seen once. Study findings and constraints: A limited proportion of clonotypes was detected within both the CD4 and CD8 compartments. Researchers cautioned that FACS-sorted repertoires could harbor abundant clonotypes contaminating from the bulk population. Researchers report a weaker secondary response that nonetheless peaked faster, day 5 versus 15.

The specimen comprised CD8+ T cells not binding an NS4B(214-222) dextramer, sorted from PBMCs, sampled more than 20 days after the first yellow fever vaccination. The source is a man aged 18 to 29 who received the YFV17D yellow fever vaccine. The chain joins TRBV3-1 to TRBJ2-2, with TRBD1 as a possible D gene (6 bases). CDR3 DNA sequence: TGTGCCAGCAGCTACAGGGAAGCCGGGGAGCTGTTTTTT. Translation gives CASSYREAGELFF.